These T cell receptor beta chains were read from a single sample in a study of OX40 agonist ivuxolimab in advanced cancers. Here immunoSEQ multiplex PCR was the method, and the copy in TCRdb shows in-frame clones only, minus some. This sample has some 25,000 clones, with 77% found just once. The sequencing used CD4+ or CD8+ T cells sorted from blood, collected in a trial of the OX40 agonist ivuxolimab. These receptors were collected from an adult with an advanced solid tumor such as melanoma, head and neck, liver or kidney cancer. Both conserved end residues are part of each CDR3. Each record gives: V gene, D gene, CDR3 protein. D genes are given only for firm matches.

>TRBV19|TRBD1
CASSIAASGQGGSPLHF
>TRBV6-6|.
CASRTTSRAYEQYF
>TRBV28|TRBD1
CASRDRGATNEKLFF
>TRBV2|.
CASSVANSFQPQHF
>TRBV6-1|TRBD1
CASRGQGGANEKLFF
>TRBV11-2|.
CASSWGGETQYF
>TRBV7-3|.
CASSRVGRNEQFF
>TRBV5-8|.
CASSLAGRRYEQYF
>TRBV18|.
CASSLGQNYGYAF
>TRBV6-1|.
CATRPLGGSYEQYF